The clone carrying this T cell receptor beta chain was found many times. Its antigen is undetermined. Isolated RNA was reverse transcribed in full, so expressed TCRB transcripts were sequenced. The study sequenced naive, central memory and regulatory T cell samples to an average of around 3.4 million reads. The protocol was immunoSEQ multiplex PCR, while the TCRdb copy is restricted to in-frame clones and leaves out a portion. The table has 400,000 or so clones, over 8.5% seen once. These data belong to a study of beta chain features in type 1 diabetes. The CDR3 is 14 residues long. Per germline, CDR1 MDHEN and CDR2 SYDVKM. V lost 7 bases and J 1 base, leaving 11 bases between the germline ends. Sorting that relied on CD45RO/CCR7/CD25/CD127/CD95/CD27 yielded CD4+ naive, central memory, regulatory and stem cell-like memory cells. General study results and limits: Significant though moderate, a shortening of TCRB CDR3s appeared in all four CD4+ subsets of Type 1 diabetes patients.

The sample was central memory CD4+ T cells from blood. J is TRBJ2-1 and V is TRBV28, with D perhaps TRBD1 (5 bases). This TCR came from a man aged 25-45 years with type 1 diabetes. CDR3: CASISPGSYNEQFF. The CDR3 DNA follows: TGTGCCAGCATTTCTCCAGGGTCCTACAATGAGCAGTTCTTC. The full variable domain, with the rest looked up from reference TRBV28 and TRBJ2-1, is DVKVTQSSRYLVKRTGEKVFLECVQDMDHENMFWYRQDPGLGLRLIYFSYDVKMKEKGDIPEGYSVSREKKERFSLILESASTNQTSMYLCASISPGSYNEQFFGPGTRLTVL.